The text below deals with one T cell receptor (beta chain). Its antigen is unidentified. Germline assignment: CDR1 GTSNPN and CDR2 SVGIG (reference sequence). Trimming took off 2 bases at V and 7 bases at J, with 7 bases between the two ends. CDR3 size: 11 residues. TCRdb recomputed calls from the RT-PCR reads with MiXCR, one row per CDR3 protein. The table shows a few hundred thousand distinct CDR3 sequences, with 20% to 25% occurring only once. The record originates from a study of response to subunit inactivated influenza vaccine. The study, taken as a whole, reports: Every seasonal influenza vaccination brings in few new T cells, the authors suggested.

The V call is TRBV30, the J call TRBJ2-3, with D unresolved. Sequences were derived from PBMCs from blood, sampled less than 22 months after vaccination. The TCR comes from a man in his fifties or sixties who received an inactivated influenza vaccine. The CDR3 loop is CAWSLPNTQYF. In DNA, the CDR3 is TGTGCCTGGAGTCTTCCAAATACGCAGTATTTT.